The entry below gives a single TCR beta chain sequence along with its context. Antigen unknown. Looked up from germline, CDR1 is LNHDA and CDR2 is SQIVND (reference sequence). The trim removed 5 bases at V and 4 bases at J, leaving 8 bases unmatched. This CDR3 has 15 amino acids. The data were taken from a study of graft-versus-host responses after intestinal transplantation. Study summary: Recipients were given multivisceral, liver-intestinal, or isolated intestinal transplants. Recipients uniformly received anti-thymocyte globulin induction, followed by tacrolimus and steroids for three to four years.

Findings of the study overall: GvH clones occurred in recipient marrow; some first appeared in ileum or blood. High graft-versus-host to host-versus-graft clonal ratios were found in allografts of patients who had graft-donor T cell macrochimerism.

Method: immunoSEQ multiplex PCR; TCRdb's copy keeps in-frame clones and lacks some. This table holds just over 20,000 clones, 85% to 95% found once. The chain employs TRBV19 and TRBJ2-7; the match to TRBD2 covers 10 bases. The TCR comes from a human patient who received an intestinal transplant, so some T cells may come from the graft donor. The sequenced sample was PBMCs, obtained roughly 260 days after intestinal transplant. The CDR3 DNA follows: TGTGCCAGTAGTGCGAGCGGGAGGGCCGGGTACGAGCAGTACTTC. It yields the protein CASSASGRAGYEQYF.